One and the same sample provided the 13 T cell receptor beta chains below, sequenced in a study of shared clonotypes between healthy human individuals. The assay was immunoSEQ multiplex PCR, and TCRdb's table has in-frame clones only and misses some. The sample has about 2.4 million clones, around 94% seen once. The sequencing sample was made of naive CD4+ T cells sorted from blood. Described subset: CD45RA+ positively selected. The receptors derive from a man aged 18 to 29 in good health.

J is TRBJ1-2 and V is TRBV6-5, with D unclear. CDR3 length: 11 residues. Germline CDR1 reads MNHEY; CDR2 reads SVGAGI. V was cut by 6 bases and J by 2 bases, with 4 bases left in between. CDR3 bases: TGTGCCAGCAGAAACAACTATGGCTACACCTTC. Translated, it gives CASRNNYGYTF.

V is TRBV7-2 and J is TRBJ2-4, with 11 bases that match TRBD1. Germline-derived CDR1 and CDR2 are SGHTA and FQGNSA. The CDR3 loop spans 14 amino acids. V was pared by 5 bases and J by 5 bases, with 2 bases of the junction left unmatched. The CDR3 DNA reads TGTGCCAGCAGCCTGGGACAGGGGGAAAACATTCAGTACTTC. It translates to CASSLGQGENIQYF.

The J gene is TRBJ2-1, the V gene TRBV7-2; a possible D gene is TRBD1 (6 bases). V was trimmed by 3 bases and J by 0 bases, leaving 12 bases between them. The V gene's germline CDR1 is SGHTA and CDR2 FQGNSA. The CDR3 runs to 16 residues. CDR3 coding DNA: TGTGCCAGCAGCTTGACGACAGGAGGCTCCTACAATGAGCAGTTCTTC. Residues: CASSLTTGGSYNEQFF.

This CDR3 reads CASSKGLAGYNEQFF. Written as DNA, the CDR3 is TGTGCCAGTAGTAAGGGACTAGCGGGGTACAATGAGCAGTTCTTC. The chain carries TRBV19 and TRBJ2-1; 13 bases map to TRBD2. This CDR3 contains 15 residues. CDR1 LNHDA and CDR2 SQIVND come from the germline V gene (reference sequence). Trimming at V came to 4 bases and at J to 4 bases, leaving 1 base not matched to a gene.

This sequence joins TRBV6-5 and TRBJ2-5; 7 bases fit TRBD1. Per germline, CDR1 MNHEY and CDR2 SVGAGI. This CDR3 has 14 residues. V shed 6 bases and J 2 bases; nucleotides not matched to a gene: 6. CDR3 region: CASSRDRIQETQYF. As DNA, the CDR3 is TGTGCCAGCAGCCGGGACAGAATACAAGAGACCCAGTACTTC.

The chain is built from TRBV2 and TRBJ1-2; 7 nucleotides align to TRBD1. The V gene's germline CDR1 is SNHLY and CDR2 FYNNEI. With 6 bases clipped from V and 7 bases from J, the junction kept 11 bases outside the gene matches. The CDR3 is 14 amino acids. The CDR3 DNA follows: TGTGCCAGCAGCGGAACAACAGGGGCCCTTGGCTACACCTTC. Translating gives CASSGTTGALGYTF.

Only one count was recorded for this clone. Other DNA sequences in this sample translate to the same CDR3. The chain links TRBV18 to TRBJ2-7; 10 bases are shared with TRBD1. CDR3 length: 14 residues. V shed 5 bases, J shed 2 bases, and the junction held 3 bases outside the gene matches. The germline CDR1 and CDR2 sequences are KGHSH and LQKENI. The CDR3 bases are TGTGCCAGCTCAAGGGACAGGGGACCCTACGAGCAGTACTTC. This encodes CASSRDRGPYEQYF.

This chain uses TRBV11-2 with TRBJ2-7; TRBD2 aligns across 7 bases. The V segment lost 5 bases and the J segment 1 base; nucleotides outside the gene matches: 8. Germline V gives CDR1 SGHAT, CDR2 FQNNGV. This CDR3 is built from 15 residues. CDR3 sequence reads: CASSPERGPSYEQYF. The DNA of the CDR3 is TGTGCCAGCAGCCCGGAGCGGGGCCCTTCCTACGAGCAGTACTTC.

J is TRBJ1-5 and V is TRBV4-1; a weak D match, TRBD1 (5 bases). CDR1 and CDR2 from the germline V gene are MGHRA and YSYEKL. This CDR3 is built from 16 residues. V gave up 4 bases and J gave up 2 bases, with 15 bases separating them. DNA for the CDR3: TGCGCCAGCAGCCCCTCTGGGGGGAAGGGCAATCAGCCCCAGCATTTT. This codes for CASSPSGGKGNQPQHF.

This chain uses TRBV6-6 with TRBJ2-3; D assignment may be TRBD1 or TRBD2 (6 bases each). V was pared by 6 bases and J by 4 bases, with 14 bases between. Germline loops: CDR1 MNHNY, CDR2 SVGAGI (reference sequence). The CDR3 sequence is 14 residues long. The CDR3, as DNA: TGTGCCAGCAGCACCGCCGGGGGCTCAGATACGCAGTATTTT. Its translation is CASSTAGGSDTQYF.

The rearrangement links TRBV6-5 to TRBJ2-7; 9 positions agree with TRBD2. Trimming at V came to 0 bases and at J to 3 bases, leaving 6 bases not matched to a gene. The germline CDR1 and CDR2 sequences are MNHEY and SVGAGI. CDR3 length: 16 residues. CDR3 loop: CASSYSNLAGNYEQYF. The DNA for the CDR3 is TGTGCCAGCAGTTACTCGAACCTAGCGGGGAACTACGAGCAGTACTTC.

The chain joins TRBV10-2 to TRBJ2-5; weak D call: TRBD1 (5 bases). The germline V and J ends were trimmed by 11 bases and 1 base, with 17 bases remaining between them. In germline, CDR1 is WSHSY, CDR2 SAAADI. CDR3 length: 14 residues. The CDR3 sequence: CAVRSQGFQETQYF. As DNA, the CDR3 is TGCGCCGTTAGGTCGCAGGGATTCCAAGAGACCCAGTACTTC.

This clone was observed a few times. The chain carries TRBV14 and TRBJ1-5; a weak D match, TRBD1 (5 bases). Germline V gene lookup returns CDR1 SGHDN and CDR2 FVKESK. Trimming took 1 base from V and 0 from J, leaving 10 bases between them. This CDR3 has 16 amino acids. Here the CDR3 reads CASSQGEGLSNQPQHF. As DNA, the CDR3 is TGTGCCAGCAGCCAAGGGGAGGGGCTTAGCAATCAGCCCCAGCATTTT.